Given below is one T cell receptor (beta chain) in context. Its target is unknown. This specimen belongs to a study of vaccination and CD4 T cells after COVID-19. For the study at large: Overlapping spike peptides served as the stimulus for the cells. These peptides came from SARS-CoV-2 and from the common cold coronaviruses HCoV-NL63, HCoV-OC43 and HCoV-229E.

The Oncomine TCR Beta short-read assay was applied to DNA of cultured CD4+ T cells. TCRdb processed the PCR reads anew with MiXCR; each CDR3 protein has one entry. The sample includes roughly 16,000 distinct CDR3 sequences, about 72% of them seen just once. As to treatment: 10-day PBMC culture with coronavirus spike peptide pools or control peptides (ViraFEST assay). All positive PCR tests were dated between March and December 2020, predating US Alpha, Beta and Delta variants. Germline V CDR1 and CDR2: LNHDA, SQIVND (reference sequence). This CDR3 spans 9 amino acids. V lost 11 bases and J lost 3, with 5 bases in between. Study-wide findings and caveats: Spike mono-reactivity was shown by 304 of 307 vaccine-specific clones in convalescent patients. Convalescent patients studied were relatively few, and early post-infection timepoints were absent.

This receptor was identified in a human donor who had recovered from COVID-19. Sequenced: CD4+ T cells from blood, cultured in vitro. The J gene is TRBJ2-7, the V gene TRBV19; D is perhaps TRBD1 (5 bases). In DNA, the CDR3 is TGTGCCGACAGCTACGAGCAGTACTTC. Protein sequence: CADSYEQYF.